This T cell receptor beta chain was identified during a study of cytotoxic CD8 clonotypes in ibrutinib-treated CLL. This clone occurred once. The CDR3 has 15 residues. Germline V gene lookup returns CDR1 LNHDA and CDR2 SQIVND (reference sequence). V lost 4 bases and J lost 5; bases outside the gene matches: 4. Produced via immunoSEQ multiplex PCR; TCRdb's table is partial and in-frame only. Among about 140,000 clones, around 77% were seen once, and the ten largest hold roughly a quarter. The material was PBMCs, obtained after 12 months of ibrutinib treatment. This receptor was identified in a human donor with chronic lymphocytic leukemia. The V gene is TRBV19, the J gene TRBJ2-3; TRBD2 matches at 12 bases. The CDR3 DNA reads TGTGCCAGTAGTACTAGCGGGAGGGGGGGAGATACGCAGTATTTT. The encoded protein is CASSTSGRGGDTQYF. The full variable domain, completed using reference TRBV19 and TRBJ2-3, is DGGITQSPKYLFRKEGQNVTLSCEQNLNHDAMYWYRQDPGQGLRLIYYSQIVNDFQKGDIAEGYSVSREKKESFPLTVTSAQKNPTAFYLCASSTSGRGGDTQYFGPGTRLTVL.